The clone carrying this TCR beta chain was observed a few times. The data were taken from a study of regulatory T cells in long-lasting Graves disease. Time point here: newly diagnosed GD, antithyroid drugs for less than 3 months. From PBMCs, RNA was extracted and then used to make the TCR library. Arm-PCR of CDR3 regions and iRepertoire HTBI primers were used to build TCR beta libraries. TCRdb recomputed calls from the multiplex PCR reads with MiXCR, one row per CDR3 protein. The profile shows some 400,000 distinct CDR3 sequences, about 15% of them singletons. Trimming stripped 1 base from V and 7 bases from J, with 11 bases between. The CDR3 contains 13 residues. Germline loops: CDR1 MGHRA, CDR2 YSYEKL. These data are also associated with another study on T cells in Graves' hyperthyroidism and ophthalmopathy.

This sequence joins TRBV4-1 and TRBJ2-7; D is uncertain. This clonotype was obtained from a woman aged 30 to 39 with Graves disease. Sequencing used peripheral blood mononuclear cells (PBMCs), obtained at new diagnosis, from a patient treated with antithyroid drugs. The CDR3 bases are TGCGCCAGCAGCCAAGGAACGGCTTCGGAGCAGTACTTC. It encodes CASSQGTASEQYF.